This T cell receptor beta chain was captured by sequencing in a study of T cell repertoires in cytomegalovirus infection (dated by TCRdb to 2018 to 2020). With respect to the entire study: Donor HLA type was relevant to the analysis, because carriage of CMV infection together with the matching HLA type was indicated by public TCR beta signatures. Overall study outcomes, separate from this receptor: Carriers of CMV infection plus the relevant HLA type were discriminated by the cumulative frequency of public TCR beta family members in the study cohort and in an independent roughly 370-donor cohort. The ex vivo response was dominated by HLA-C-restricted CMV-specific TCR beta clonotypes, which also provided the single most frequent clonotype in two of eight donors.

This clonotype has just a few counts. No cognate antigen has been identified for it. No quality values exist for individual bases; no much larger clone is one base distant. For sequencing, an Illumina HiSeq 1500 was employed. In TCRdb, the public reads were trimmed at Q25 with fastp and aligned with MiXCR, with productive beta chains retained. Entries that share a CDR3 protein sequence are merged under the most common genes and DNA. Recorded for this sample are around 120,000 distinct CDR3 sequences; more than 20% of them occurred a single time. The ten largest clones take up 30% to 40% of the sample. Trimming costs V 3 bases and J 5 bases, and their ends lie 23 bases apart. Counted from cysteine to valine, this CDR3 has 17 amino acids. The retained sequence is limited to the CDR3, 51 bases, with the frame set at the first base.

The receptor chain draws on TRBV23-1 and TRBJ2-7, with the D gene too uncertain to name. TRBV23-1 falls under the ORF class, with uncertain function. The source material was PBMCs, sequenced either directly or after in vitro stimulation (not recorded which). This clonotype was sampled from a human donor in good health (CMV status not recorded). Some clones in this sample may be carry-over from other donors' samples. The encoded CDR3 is CASSHPGPLLPQNEQYV. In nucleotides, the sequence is TGCGCCAGCAGTCATCCTGGACCCCTCCTTCCGCAGAACGAGCAGTACGTC.